This T cell receptor (beta chain) was observed in a study of OX40 agonist ivuxolimab in advanced cancers. Concerning the study at large: The costimulatory receptor OX40 (CD134) was targeted by ivuxolimab, a fully human IgG2 agonistic monoclonal antibody. Intravenous ivuxolimab was administered to patients every 2 weeks at six dose levels: 0.01, 0.1, 0.3, 1.5, 3 and 10 mg/kg. Of the roughly 52 patients in dose escalation, about 20 had hepatocellular carcinoma, some 15 had melanoma, 9 had renal cell carcinoma and 9 had head and neck cancer. The dose-escalation cohort was around 83% male with a mean age of roughly 60 years, ranging from roughly 20 to 80. Prior anti-PD-1, anti-PD-L1 or anti-CTLA-4 therapy was permitted, and checkpoint inhibitors had been received by around 39% of dose-escalation patients. Three dose-escalation patients achieved partial responses, one with hepatocellular carcinoma and two with cutaneous melanoma. Peripheral TCRbeta sequencing was intended to test whether TCR sequence diversity was altered and clonal T-cell expansion was caused by ivuxolimab. The paper covers the monotherapy dose-escalation part of the phase I ivuxolimab trial, which included N of about 50 patients.

As regards this clone: No cognate antigen has been identified for it. The sample holds no much larger clone one base away, and base qualities are not on file.

Results and caveats for the whole study, not just this receptor: Low levels of normalized T-cell clonal expansion were also shown by some nonresponding patients. After ivuxolimab, more expanded clones were found on average in CD8+ T cells than in CD4+ T cells. In the 0.1-3.0 mg/kg groups, partial responders were among the patients with the lowest normalized peripheral clonal expansion, particularly in CD8+ T cells. Antigen specificity was not determined for the clonally expanded peripheral T cells. Clonal expansion of both CD4+ and CD8+ blood T cells was observed from baseline to week 6 at doses 0.1 to 3.0 mg/kg.

Including the terminal cysteine and phenylalanine, the CDR3 comprises 13 residues. CDR3 DNA is the only sequence kept; it has 39 bases, read in frame from the first base. CDR1 and CDR2, per the germline V gene, are MDHEN and SYDVKM. V was cut back by 2 bases and J by 2 bases, leaving a gap of 6 bases between them. Patients with autoimmune disease history or receiving systemic immunosuppression were excluded from the trial. In every dose cohort, peripheral blood was drawn for TCR sequencing at baseline, cycle 4 day 1, and cycle 7 day 1. Samples were obtained from an open-label, multicenter, first-in-human phase I dose-escalation trial of ivuxolimab. Adults with locally advanced or metastatic melanoma, renal cell, hepatocellular, or head and neck squamous cell carcinoma were enrolled in the trial. Before TCR sequencing, CD4+ and CD8+ T cells were separately sorted from peripheral blood. Genomic DNA was extracted from sorted cells for sequencing of the TCRbeta CDR3 region. The immunoSEQ Assay was used to sequence the TCRbeta CDR3 regions. TCRdb provides this immuneACCESS table in a form limited to in-frame rearrangements. Some clones are lacking; in checked studies, under half of them reflect an unresolved V gene, and why the rest are absent is not known. The sample has about 80,000 clones on record, 85% to 95% of them singletons. The top ten clones comprise approximately 4.8% of the sample.

Sequenced material: CD4+ or CD8+ T cells sorted from blood, taken in a trial of the OX40 agonist ivuxolimab. The sequence came from an adult with an advanced solid tumor such as melanoma, head and neck, liver or kidney cancer. The chain was built from TRBV28 and TRBJ1-2; the D gene lacks a confident call. CDR3 protein: CASSLPQNYGYTF. The DNA sequence is given as TGTGCCAGCAGTTTACCACAGAACTATGGCTACACCTTC.